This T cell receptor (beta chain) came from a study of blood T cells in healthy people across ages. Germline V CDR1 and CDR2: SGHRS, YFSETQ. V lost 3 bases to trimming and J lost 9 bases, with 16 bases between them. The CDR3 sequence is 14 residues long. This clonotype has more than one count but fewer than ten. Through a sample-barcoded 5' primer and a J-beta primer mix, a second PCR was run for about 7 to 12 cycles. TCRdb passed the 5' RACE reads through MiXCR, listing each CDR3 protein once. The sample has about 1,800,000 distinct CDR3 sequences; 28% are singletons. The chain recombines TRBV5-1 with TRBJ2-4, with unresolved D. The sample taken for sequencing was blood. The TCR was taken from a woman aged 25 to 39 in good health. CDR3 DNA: TGCGCCAGCAGCTCGGGTGATGGCAGTACCATTCAGTACTTC. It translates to CASSSGDGSTIQYF.